A selection of T cell receptor beta chains follows, all from one sample in a study of blood T cell repertoires in COVID-19. Using immunoSEQ multiplex PCR, the repertoire was profiled, and TCRdb retains in-frame clones only, with some absent. The repertoire holds under 200,000 clones, with around nine tenths as singletons. The sequencing input was PBMCs or T cells enriched from blood (not recorded which). These receptors came from a woman aged 18-29 years who had recovered from COVID-19. Each CDR3 is given with its conserved first and last residue. D genes are given only for firm matches. Clone size appears in some rows only: once, few, many, or a class for an expanded clone.

TRBV27	TRBJ2-3	-	TRBD2	CASSLLGGPAADTQYF	TGTGCCAGCAGTTTATTGGGAGGGCCGGCGGCAGATACGCAGTATTTT
TRBV27	TRBJ2-2	once	-	CASRGTFTGELFF	TGTGCCAGCAGAGGGACATTTACCGGGGAGCTGTTTTTT
TRBV27	TRBJ1-1	-	-	CASSLLGPNTEAFF	TGTGCCAGCAGTTTATTGGGCCCCAACACTGAAGCTTTCTTT
TRBV27	TRBJ1-4	-	-	CASSFLSATNEKLFF	TGTGCCAGCAGTTTTCTATCCGCAACTAATGAAAAACTGTTTTTT
TRBV7-9	TRBJ2-1	few	TRBD2	CASSLEQRGNEQFF	TGTGCCAGCAGCTTAGAGCAGCGGGGCAATGAGCAGTTCTTC
TRBV10-3	TRBJ1-1	-	-	CAIRGGNTEAFF	TGTGCCATCCGAGGGGGGAACACTGAAGCTTTCTTT
TRBV6-2/TRBV6-3	TRBJ2-7	-	-	CASSYSSGFYEQYF	TGTGCCAGCAGTTACTCCAGCGGGTTCTACGAGCAGTACTTC
TRBV5-5	TRBJ2-7	-	TRBD2	CASSGGLAVYSYEQYF	TGTGCCAGCAGCGGGGGACTAGCGGTATACTCCTACGAGCAGTACTTC
TRBV11-2	TRBJ1-4	-	-	CASSLTGGDEKLFF	TGTGCCAGCAGCTTAACGGGAGGGGATGAAAAACTGTTTTTT
TRBV6-4	TRBJ2-3	-	TRBD2	CASSSIAGSADTQYF	TGTGCCAGCAGTTCCATAGCGGGAAGTGCAGATACGCAGTATTTT
TRBV3-1/TRBV3-2	TRBJ2-2	-	TRBD2	CASRPGLADGELFF	TGTGCCAGCCGACCGGGACTAGCGGACGGGGAGCTGTTTTTT
TRBV7-5	TRBJ2-7	-	-	CARSLGVTSDSYEQYF	TGTGCCAGAAGCTTAGGTGTGACTAGCGACTCCTACGAGCAGTACTTC
TRBV4-3	TRBJ1-2	-	TRBD1	CASSQEPPGGAHYGYTF	TGCGCCAGCAGCCAAGAACCACCAGGGGGCGCCCACTATGGCTACACCTTC
TRBV27	TRBJ1-5	-	-	CASRKGGQPQHF	TGTGCCAGCAGAAAGGGAGGTCAGCCCCAGCATTTT
TRBV19	TRBJ1-3	-	-	CASSNGRKGYIGNTIYF	TGTGCCAGTAGTAACGGGCGAAAGGGGTATATTGGAAACACCATATATTTT
TRBV5-6	TRBJ2-5	once	TRBD2	CASNKLAGGGEETQYF	TGTGCCAGCAACAAACTAGCGGGAGGCGGTGAAGAGACCCAGTACTTC
TRBV19	TRBJ2-3	once	-	CASSIKHRGADTQYF	TGTGCCAGTAGTATAAAACATCGCGGGGCAGATACGCAGTATTTT
TRBV3-1/TRBV3-2	TRBJ1-6	-	-	CASSQVQGGSPLHF	TGTGCCAGCAGCCAAGTTCAGGGAGGGTCACCCCTCCACTTT
TRBV6-2/TRBV6-3	TRBJ1-5	-	-	CASSLTGGNQPQHF	TGTGCCAGCAGCCTTACCGGGGGCAATCAGCCCCAGCATTTT
TRBV19	TRBJ2-7	-	-	CASSQQGIPYEQYF	TGTGCCAGTAGCCAACAGGGAATCCCCTACGAGCAGTACTTC
TRBV21-1	TRBJ1-2	-	-	CANLLTVFGGYTF	TGTGCCAACCTTTTGACAGTATTTGGTGGCTACACCTTC